The 5 T cell receptor beta chains given below trace back to one sample, sequenced in a study of shared clonotypes between healthy human individuals. Profiled with immunoSEQ multiplex PCR; TCRdb holds only in-frame clones, not every one. The repertoire includes 450,000 to 500,000 clones, over 70% of them detected once, and approximately 12% sits in the top ten. The sequencing input was PBMCs. These receptors were taken from a woman between 40 and 50 years old in good health. Some clones in this sample may be carry-over from other donors' samples.

This rearrangement joins TRBV5-6 to TRBJ2-7; D unresolved. The V and J ends lost 0 bases and 0 bases respectively, with 7 bases between them. Germline CDR1 is SGHDT and CDR2 is YYEEEE. This CDR3 comprises 14 residues. The CDR3 sequence: CASSLGHNSYEQYF. CDR3 bases: TGTGCCAGCAGCTTGGGGCACAACTCCTACGAGCAGTACTTC.

This clone showed up just a few times. The genes are TRBV6-5 and TRBJ2-1, with D perhaps given as TRBD1 or TRBD2 (5 bases each). This CDR3 is 14 amino acids long. CDR1 is MNHEY and CDR2 is SVGAGI in the germline V gene. V lost 10 bases and J lost 5, with 18 bases in between. The CDR3 spells CATSYGAGNNEQFF. The CDR3 DNA is TGTGCCACGAGTTACGGGGCGGGTAACAATGAGCAGTTCTTC.

Details on this clone: With a far larger clone one base away, a read error is the likely cause. V and J are TRBV7-9 and TRBJ2-7; D might be TRBD2 (5 bases). V lost 4 bases to trimming and J lost 3 bases, with 10 bases between them. The CDR3 covers 13 residues. CDR1 and CDR2 (germline): SEHNR, FQNEAQ (reference sequence). CDR3 nucleotide sequence: TGTGCCAGCAGCTCGGGATGGGACTACGAGCAGTACTTC. The encoded protein is CASSSGWDYEQYF.

This clone occurred once. V usage is TRBV5-1 and J usage is TRBJ2-1; 7 nucleotides agree with TRBD2. CDR1 and CDR2 (germline): SGHRS, YFSETQ. With V trimmed by 3 bases and J by 3 bases, 12 bases remained unmatched. The CDR3 totals 17 residues. The CDR3 here is CASSYGGGPLDYNEQFF. In DNA form, the CDR3 reads TGCGCCAGCAGCTATGGGGGAGGGCCTTTAGACTACAATGAGCAGTTCTTC.

Notes on this clone: Since a far larger clone is one base different, this is likely a read error. The same CDR3 arises from other DNA sequences in this sample as well. The V and J genes are TRBV5-1 and TRBJ2-5, with 7 bases aligning to TRBD1. CDR1 is SGHRS, CDR2 YFSETQ, per germline. This CDR3 has 14 amino acids. This CDR3 reads CASSSTTGQETQYF. The CDR3 DNA sequence: TGCGCAAGCAGCTCGACGACAGGGCAAGAGACCCAGTACTTC. Together with reference TRBV5-1 and TRBJ2-5, the CDR3 gives the full variable domain: KAGVTQTPRYLIKTRGQQVTLSCSPISGHRSVSWYQQTPGQGLQFLFEYFSETQRNKGNFPGRFSGRQFSNSRSEMNVSTLELGDSALYLCASSSTTGQETQYFGPGTRLLVL.